These 23 T cell receptor beta chains were all obtained from the same sample, sequenced in a study of cytomegalovirus exposure and HLA in healthy donors. In the PCR, 60 Vbeta and 13 Jbeta primers were used. TCRdb's table, derived via immunoSEQ multiplex PCR, lists solely in-frame clones and lacks some. Among about 140,000 clones listed, about 86% were seen once. The specimen sequenced was PBMCs. The receptors shown here come from a man in his forties in good health and CMV-seropositive.

The gene calls are TRBV11-3 and TRBJ2-5; 8 positions match TRBD2. This CDR3 contains 15 residues. Per germline, CDR1 SGHNT and CDR2 YENEEA. With V trimmed by 5 bases and J by 2 bases, 7 bases remained unmatched. The CDR3 is CASSRMSGGQETQYF. The CDR3 DNA follows: TGTGCCAGCAGCCGAATGAGCGGGGGTCAAGAGACCCAGTACTTC.

The chain employs TRBV2 and TRBJ1-5, with unresolved D. V lost 0 bases to trimming and J lost 15 bases, with 12 bases between them. Germline V gene lookup returns CDR1 SNHLY and CDR2 FYNNEI. The length of the CDR3 is 12 residues. CDR3 DNA sequence: TGTGCCAGCAGTGAAGCGCCGGGGTTGAGGCATTTT. Amino acid sequence: CASSEAPGLRHF.

V usage is TRBV7-9 and J usage is TRBJ2-1, with TRBD2 matching over 12 bases. Per germline, CDR1 SEHNR and CDR2 FQNEAQ (reference sequence). Germline trimming cut 5 bases from V and 4 bases from J; bases unmatched to any gene: 3. The CDR3 spans 15 residues. In DNA, the CDR3 is TGTGCCAGCAGCGACGGACTAGCGGGGTACAATGAGCAGTTCTTC. As protein: CASSDGLAGYNEQFF.

J is TRBJ1-2 and V is TRBV30, with TRBD1 as a possible D gene (6 bases). The V end lost 5 bases, the J end lost 5 bases, and 15 bases lay between the germline ends. Looked up from germline, CDR1 is GTSNPN and CDR2 is SVGIG (reference sequence). There are 13 residues in the CDR3. This chain's CDR3 is CAWEDRTEYGYTF. The CDR3 region has the DNA TGTGCCTGGGAAGACAGGACGGAGTATGGCTACACCTTC.

This chain connects TRBV15 to TRBJ2-1; no clear D gene. This CDR3 region has 16 residues. V was clipped by 1 base and J by 2 bases, with 12 bases between them. The germline CDR1 and CDR2 sequences are LNHNV and YYDKDF (reference sequence). The CDR3 loop is CATSRVRDGAYNEQFF. CDR3 DNA sequence: TGTGCCACCAGCAGAGTCCGAGACGGAGCCTACAATGAGCAGTTCTTC.

The chain has TRBV18 and TRBJ1-3, with 7 positions matching TRBD1. Germline V gives CDR1 KGHSH, CDR2 LQKENI. The CDR3 is made up of 15 amino acids. V was pared by 3 bases and J by 0 bases, with 2 bases of the junction left unmatched. The CDR3 DNA reads as TGTGCCAGCTCACCCACAGGGGACTCTGGAAACACCATATATTTT. Protein: CASSPTGDSGNTIYF. The full variable domain, with the rest looked up from reference TRBV18 and TRBJ1-3, is NAGVMQNPRHLVRRRGQEARLRCSPMKGHSHVYWYRQLPEEGLKFMVYLQKENIIDESGMPKERFSAEFPKEGPSILRIQQVVRGDSAAYFCASSPTGDSGNTIYFGEGSWLTVV.

This chain uses TRBV14 with TRBJ2-6, with unresolved D. The CDR3 covers 15 residues. Germline-derived CDR1 and CDR2 are SGHDN and FVKESK. V was pared by 4 bases and J by 4 bases, with 11 bases between. The CDR3 DNA follows: TGTGCCAGCAGCCCGACATGGTGGGGGGCCAACGTCCTGACTTTC. As protein: CASSPTWWGANVLTF.

The chain couples TRBV9 to TRBJ2-5, with D maybe TRBD2 (6 bases). Germline V gene sequence: CDR1 SGDLS, CDR2 YYNGEE. The CDR3 has 15 amino acids. Trimming took 3 bases from V and 4 from J, leaving 16 bases between them. The CDR3: CASSGPSLGGETQYF. CDR3 nucleotide sequence: TGTGCCAGCAGCGGCCCGAGCCTGGGGGGAGAGACCCAGTACTTC. The full variable domain, rest sourced from reference TRBV9 and TRBJ2-5, is DSGVTQTPKHLITATGQRVTLRCSPRSGDLSVYWYQQSLDQGLQFLIQYYNGEERAKGNILERFSAQQFPDLHSELNLSSLELGDSALYFCASSGPSLGGETQYFGPGTRLLVL.

The chain recombines TRBV6-1 with TRBJ1-1; a possible D gene is TRBD1 (6 bases). The ends were cut back, 0 bases at V and 5 bases at J, with 10 bases in the middle. The CDR3 is made up of 14 amino acids. Germline V gives CDR1 MNHNS, CDR2 SASEGT. CDR3 DNA sequence: TGTGCCAGCAGTGAAGCGCTACAGGGAACTGAAGCTTTCTTT. Protein product: CASSEALQGTEAFF.

The chain is built from TRBV6-1 and TRBJ2-7; 11 bases are shared with TRBD2. Germline assignment: CDR1 MNHNS and CDR2 SASEGT. V lost 5 bases, J lost 2 bases, and 5 bases stayed unmatched. The CDR3 is 15 amino acids. As DNA, the CDR3 is TGTGCCAGCAGTTCCGGGACTAGCGGTGCCTACGAGCAGTACTTC. Its protein product is CASSSGTSGAYEQYF.

This chain connects TRBV18 to TRBJ2-1; TRBD2 might be the D (5 bases). The CDR3 totals 14 residues. Germline CDR1 is KGHSH and CDR2 is LQKENI. Trimming cost V 0 bases and J 3 bases, with 6 bases left between them. In nucleotides, the CDR3 is TGTGCCAGCTCACCACCCGGGGTCTACAATGAGCAGTTCTTC. Its translation: CASSPPGVYNEQFF.

CDR3 protein: CASSLRTGGRDEQYF. In nucleotides, the CDR3 is TGTGCCAGCTCACTCCGGACAGGGGGGCGGGACGAGCAGTACTTC. This sequence joins TRBV18 and TRBJ2-7, with 10 bases that match TRBD1. V was clipped by 4 bases and J by 5 bases; unmatched bases: 8. Germline CDR1 and CDR2: KGHSH and LQKENI. The CDR3 spans 15 residues.

The V call is TRBV5-1, the J call TRBJ2-7, with TRBD1 matching over 9 bases. Trimming cost V 0 bases and J 6 bases; bases outside gene matches: 10. Germline assignment: CDR1 SGHRS and CDR2 YFSETQ. This CDR3 has 16 residues. The CDR3 spells CASSLDPAGQGFEQYF. The DNA of the CDR3 is TGCGCCAGCAGCTTGGATCCCGCGGGACAGGGATTCGAGCAGTACTTC. The variable domain in full, with the rest retrieved from reference TRBV5-1 and TRBJ2-7, is KAGVTQTPRYLIKTRGQQVTLSCSPISGHRSVSWYQQTPGQGLQFLFEYFSETQRNKGNFPGRFSGRQFSNSRSEMNVSTLELGDSALYLCASSLDPAGQGFEQYFGPGTRLTVT.

Comment on this clone: Germline and junction disagree at one end, which may indicate a read error. This chain uses TRBV6-6 with TRBJ1-1; 11 bases map to TRBD1. Germline CDR1 reads MNHNY; CDR2 reads SVGAGI (reference sequence). This CDR3 spans 13 amino acids. As DNA, the CDR3 is TGTGCCAGCACCCCACAAGAGGACAGGGGGCGTTCATTT. This sequence encodes CASTPQEDRGRSF.

This chain joins TRBV11-3 and TRBJ1-4; tentatively, D is TRBD1 (6 bases). The length of the CDR3 is 15 residues. Trimming left V 4 bases short and J 8 bases short, with 17 bases between. Germline CDR1 SGHNT, CDR2 YENEEA. The CDR3: CASSSRQDGREKLFF. Written as DNA, the CDR3 is TGTGCCAGCAGCTCCCGACAGGATGGAAGAGAAAAACTGTTTTTT.

This chain uses TRBV21-1 with TRBJ1-5; TRBD1 reflects the table's D call only, with no check against the DNA. TRBV21-1 is classified as a pseudogene. This CDR3 contains 17 residues. In DNA, the CDR3 is TGTGCCAGCACCAACAACGGAATAGGACAGGGGAATCAGCCCCAGCATTTT. Protein: CASTNNGIGQGNQPQHF.

V usage is TRBV7-9 and J usage is TRBJ2-1, with D possibly TRBD2 on 6 matching bases. The CDR3 length is 11 residues. Trimming removed 5 bases at V and 10 bases at J, with 9 bases between. In germline, CDR1 is SEHNR, CDR2 FQNEAQ (reference sequence). The CDR3 DNA reads TGTGCCAGCAGCGTGGGAGGCGAGCAGTTCTTC. Encoded protein: CASSVGGEQFF.

The J gene is TRBJ2-3, the V gene TRBV5-1; tentative D call: TRBD2 (8 bases). Trimming stripped 6 bases from V and 6 bases from J, with 20 bases between. CDR1 is SGHRS, CDR2 YFSETQ, per germline. This CDR3 region has 15 residues. CDR3 region: CASTQGGLGTDTQYF. CDR3 coding DNA: TGCGCCAGCACCCAGGGGGGACTAGGGACCGATACGCAGTATTTT. The whole variable domain, filled in from reference TRBV5-1 and TRBJ2-3, reads KAGVTQTPRYLIKTRGQQVTLSCSPISGHRSVSWYQQTPGQGLQFLFEYFSETQRNKGNFPGRFSGRQFSNSRSEMNVSTLELGDSALYLCASTQGGLGTDTQYFGPGTRLTVL.

The genes are TRBV6-7 and TRBJ2-1; D might be TRBD2 (6 bases). TRBV6-7 is an open reading frame, and its role is uncertain. The CDR3 consists of 11 residues. Trimming took 10 bases from V and 7 from J, leaving 11 bases between them. Here the CDR3 DNA reads TGTGCCACCCCGCGGGAAAATGAGCAGTTCTTC. It translates to CATPRENEQFF.

This clone has only one observation. The rearrangement joins TRBV7-9 to TRBJ1-2, with a weak D call TRBD1 (5 bases). Looked up from germline, CDR1 is SEHNR and CDR2 is FQNEAQ (reference sequence). CDR3 length: 14 residues. Trimming left V 5 bases short and J 6 bases short, with 16 bases between. The CDR3 region is CASSQYGGSNGYTF. The CDR3 bases are TGTGCCAGCAGCCAGTACGGGGGGAGCAATGGCTACACCTTC.

V usage is TRBV4-1 and J usage is TRBJ2-7, with D possibly being TRBD2 (5 bases). Germline lookup yields CDR1 MGHRA and CDR2 YSYEKL. With 4 bases removed from V and 0 bases from J, the gap between germline ends came to 10 bases. The CDR3 sequence is 14 residues long. CDR3 nucleotide sequence: TGCGCCAGCAGCCGAGCCGGGGACTCCTACGAGCAGTACTTC. Amino acids: CASSRAGDSYEQYF.

The chain uses TRBV29-1 and TRBJ1-6, with a possible D match to TRBD1 (6 bases). CDR1 is SQVTM, CDR2 ANQGSEA, per germline. Between the trimmed V and J ends, which lost 5 bases and 7 bases, there was a span of 12 bases. CDR3 size: 13 residues. For the CDR3, the DNA is TGCAGCGTTTTGGGGGCAGGGAATTCACCCCTCCACTTT. Translated, it gives CSVLGAGNSPLHF.

V gene TRBV5-6 combines with J gene TRBJ1-3; D may be TRBD1 (5 bases). This CDR3 region has 14 residues. Trimming stripped 3 bases from V and 0 bases from J, with 7 bases between. CDR1 is SGHDT and CDR2 is YYEEEE in the germline V gene. CDR3 nucleotides: TGTGCCAGCAGCTGGACATTCTCTGGAAACACCATATATTTT. Translating gives CASSWTFSGNTIYF.